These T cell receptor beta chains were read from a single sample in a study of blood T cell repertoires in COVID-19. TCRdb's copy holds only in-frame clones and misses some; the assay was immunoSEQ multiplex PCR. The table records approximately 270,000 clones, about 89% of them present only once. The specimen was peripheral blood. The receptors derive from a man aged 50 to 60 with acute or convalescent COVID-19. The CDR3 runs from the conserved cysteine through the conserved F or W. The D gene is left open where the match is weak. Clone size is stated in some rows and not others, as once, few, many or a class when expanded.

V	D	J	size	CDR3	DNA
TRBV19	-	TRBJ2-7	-	CASSTSGSTHYEQYF	TGTGCCAGTAGTACTTCCGGGTCGACTCACTACGAGCAGTACTTC
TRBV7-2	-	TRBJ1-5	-	CASIKDTRNQPQHF	TGTGCCAGCATCAAGGACACTCGCAATCAGCCCCAGCATTTT
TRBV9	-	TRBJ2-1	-	CASSVARQALIYNEQFF	TGTGCCAGCAGCGTAGCTAGACAGGCCCTAATATACAATGAGCAGTTCTTC
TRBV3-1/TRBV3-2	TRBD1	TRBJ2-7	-	CASSQHRGRGPYEQYF	TGTGCCAGCAGCCAGCACAGGGGAAGGGGCCCTTACGAGCAGTACTTC
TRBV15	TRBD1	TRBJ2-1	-	CATLQGASNEQFF	TGTGCCACTTTACAGGGGGCGAGTAATGAGCAGTTCTTC
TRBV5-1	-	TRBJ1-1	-	CASSSKGDTEAFF	TGCGCCAGCTCTTCTAAAGGGGACACTGAAGCTTTCTTT
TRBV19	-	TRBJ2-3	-	CASSRPDGGTDTQYF	TGTGCCAGTAGTAGGCCCGATGGTGGCACAGATACGCAGTATTTT
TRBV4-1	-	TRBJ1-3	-	CASSQESGIGNTIYF	TGCGCCAGCAGCCAAGAATCGGGGATAGGAAACACCATATATTTT
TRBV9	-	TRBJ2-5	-	CASSAGETQYF	TGTGCCAGCAGCGCCGGAGAGACCCAGTACTTC
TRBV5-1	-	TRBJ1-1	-	CASSLGGDTEAFF	TGCGCCAGCAGCCTGGGCGGGGACACTGAAGCTTTCTTT
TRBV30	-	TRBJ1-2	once	CAWSASTVSYGYTF	TGTGCCTGGAGTGCCTCGACAGTTTCTTATGGCTACACCTTC
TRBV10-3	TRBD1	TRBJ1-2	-	CAITGQGGYYGYTF	TGTGCCATCACGGGACAGGGGGGATACTATGGCTACACCTTC
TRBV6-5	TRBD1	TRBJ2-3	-	CASKDRATDTQYF	TGTGCCAGCAAGGACAGGGCCACAGATACGCAGTATTTT
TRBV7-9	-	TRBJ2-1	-	CASSLEIGEQFF	TGTGCCAGCAGCTTAGAGATCGGTGAGCAGTTCTTC
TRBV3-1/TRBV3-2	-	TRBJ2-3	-	CASSQNGGTDTQYF	TGTGCCAGCAGCCAAAACGGGGGCACAGATACGCAGTATTTT
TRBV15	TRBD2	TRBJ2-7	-	CATSRDLAGSPLGEQYF	TGTGCCACCAGCAGAGATTTAGCGGGTAGCCCCCTCGGGGAGCAGTACTTC
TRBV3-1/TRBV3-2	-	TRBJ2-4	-	CASSQAENIQYF	TGTGCCAGCAGCCAAGCGGAAAACATTCAGTACTTC
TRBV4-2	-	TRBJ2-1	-	CASSQGTLSAYNEQFF	TGTGCCAGCAGCCAAGGGACTCTAAGTGCGTACAATGAGCAGTTCTTC
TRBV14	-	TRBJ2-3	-	CASSQEPGDPSDTQYF	TGTGCCAGCAGCCAAGAGCCGGGGGATCCCTCAGATACGCAGTATTTT
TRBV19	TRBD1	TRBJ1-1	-	CASRTGGTGYTEAFF	TGTGCCAGTCGGACAGGGGGCACTGGGTACACTGAAGCTTTCTTT
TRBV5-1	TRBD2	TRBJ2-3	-	CASSLGAGADTQYF	TGCGCCAGCAGCTTGGGGGCGGGGGCAGATACGCAGTATTTT
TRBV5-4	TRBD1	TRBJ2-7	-	CASSPRGGQGATYEQYF	TGTGCCAGCAGCCCGCGTGGGGGACAGGGGGCCACCTACGAGCAGTACTTC
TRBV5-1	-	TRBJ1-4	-	CASSLDTNEKLFF	TGCGCCAGCAGCTTGGACACCAATGAAAAACTGTTTTTT
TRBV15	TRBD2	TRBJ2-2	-	CATSTSRTSGGPNTGELFF	TGTGCCACCAGCACTTCACGGACTAGCGGGGGCCCGAACACCGGGGAGCTGTTTTTT
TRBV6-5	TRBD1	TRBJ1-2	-	CASTEGQGGYGYTF	TGTGCCAGCACCGAAGGACAGGGCGGCTATGGCTACACCTTC
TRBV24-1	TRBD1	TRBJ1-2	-	CATSDSGTGYGYTF	TGTGCCACCAGTGACTCCGGGACAGGCTATGGCTACACCTTC
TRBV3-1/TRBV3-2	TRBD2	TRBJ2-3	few	CASSPPGLGRSDTQYF	TGTGCCAGCAGCCCACCGGGACTAGGGCGGTCGGATACGCAGTATTTT
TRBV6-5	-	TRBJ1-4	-	CASRIDRSPGEKLFF	TGTGCCAGCAGGATAGACAGGTCTCCCGGGGAAAAACTGTTTTTT
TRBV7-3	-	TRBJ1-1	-	CASSLYGENTEAFF	TGTGCCAGCAGCTTATACGGGGAGAACACTGAAGCTTTCTTT
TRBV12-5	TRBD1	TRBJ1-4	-	CASGLVGDSEKLFF	TGTGCTAGTGGTTTGGTAGGGGACAGTGAAAAACTGTTTTTT
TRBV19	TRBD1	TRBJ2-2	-	CASSTWTGGWVDGELFF	TGTGCCAGTAGTACCTGGACAGGGGGCTGGGTCGACGGGGAGCTGTTTTTT
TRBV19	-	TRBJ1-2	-	CATQEGRDYGYTF	TGTGCCACCCAGGAGGGAAGAGACTATGGCTACACCTTC
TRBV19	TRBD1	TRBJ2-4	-	CASSPLDRGQNIQYF	TGTGCCAGTAGCCCCCTCGACAGGGGCCAAAACATTCAGTACTTC